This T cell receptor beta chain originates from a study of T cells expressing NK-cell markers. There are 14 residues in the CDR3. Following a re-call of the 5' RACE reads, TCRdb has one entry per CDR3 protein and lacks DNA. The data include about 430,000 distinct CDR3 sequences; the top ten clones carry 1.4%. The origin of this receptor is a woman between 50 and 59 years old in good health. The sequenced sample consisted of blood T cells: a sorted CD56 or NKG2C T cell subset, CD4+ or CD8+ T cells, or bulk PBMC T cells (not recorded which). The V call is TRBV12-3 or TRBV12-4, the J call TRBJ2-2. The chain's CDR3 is CASSQLSNTGELFF.